This entry lists 11 T cell receptor beta chains sequenced from one sample in a study of cytomegalovirus exposure and HLA in healthy donors listed by TCRdb under 2017. Library preparation used the immunoSEQ multiplex PCR assay. What TCRdb holds here is the immuneACCESS table cut down to in-frame rearrangements. Part of the clones is not present; checked against another copy, under half of the missing clones reflect an unresolved V gene, and the others are unexplained. Across this sample there are about 260,000 clones, with 90% seen only once. The leading ten clones occupy 3% to 3.5% of the sample. Sequencing used PBMCs. These receptors were collected from a woman aged 30 to 39 in good health and CMV-seronegative.

The V and J genes are TRBV27 and TRBJ2-3, with 7 bases fitting TRBD2. V was pared by 4 bases and J by 7 bases, with 11 bases of the junction left unmatched. This CDR3 has 15 residues. Per the germline V gene, CDR1 is MNHEY and CDR2 is SMNVEV (reference sequence). For the CDR3, the DNA is TGTGCCAGCAGTTCTCTAGCGGCTCCCTCCAATACGCAGTATTTT. It specifies CASSSLAAPSNTQYF.

J is TRBJ2-5 and V is TRBV4-1; 12 bases map to TRBD2. Trimming removed 2 bases from V and 1 base from J; junction bases left unmatched: 5. This CDR3 comprises 17 residues. Germline loops: CDR1 MGHRA, CDR2 YSYEKL. The CDR3 coding sequence is TGCGCCAGCAGCCAAATAGGACTAGCGGGACGCCAAGAGACCCAGTACTTC. Protein product: CASSQIGLAGRQETQYF.

The chain combines TRBV2 with TRBJ1-1; no definite D call. V gave up 7 bases and J gave up 8 bases, with 2 bases separating them. Germline-derived CDR1 and CDR2 are SNHLY and FYNNEI. This CDR3 has 8 residues. CDR3 in amino acids: CASTEAFF. The DNA of the CDR3 is TGTGCCAGCACCGAAGCTTTCTTT.

The J gene is TRBJ2-5, the V gene TRBV2, with TRBD1 identical over 8 bases. The junction had 7 bases not matched to a gene; V was cut back by 6 bases and J by 4 bases. The CDR3 length is 14 residues. CDR1 SNHLY and CDR2 FYNNEI come from the germline V gene. Here the CDR3 DNA reads TGTGCCAGCAGGCCAGGGGGCAGGGTAGAGACCCAGTACTTC. Protein: CASRPGGRVETQYF.

This chain links TRBV11-3 with TRBJ2-1; 11 nucleotides align to TRBD2. This CDR3 has 15 residues. Germline values: CDR1 SGHNT, CDR2 YENEEA. Germline trimming cut 1 base from V and 6 bases from J; bases unmatched to any gene: 2. As DNA, the CDR3 is TGTGCCAGCAGCTTAGGAGGGACTAGCGGCAATGAGCAGTTCTTC. As protein: CASSLGGTSGNEQFF.

The chain is built from TRBV28 and TRBJ2-2; D might be TRBD2 (6 bases). V was trimmed by 10 bases and J by 4 bases, leaving 19 bases between them. CDR1 MDHEN and CDR2 SYDVKM come from the germline V gene. This CDR3 region has 15 residues. CDR3 protein: CATHLSGGPTGELFF. CDR3 sequence (DNA): TGTGCCACCCACCTAAGCGGAGGGCCCACCGGGGAGCTGTTTTTT.

About this clone itself: Germline is not matched at one junction end, which may reflect a read error. The chain carries TRBV19 and TRBJ2-3; 11 bases are shared with TRBD2. This CDR3 region has 18 residues. Germline V gene sequence: CDR1 LNHDA, CDR2 SQIVND (reference sequence). CDR3 nucleotides: TGTGCCAGTAGTATAGGAGCCGGGACTAGCGGTTACACAAATACGCAGTATTTT. Translating it yields CASSIGAGTSGYTNTQYF. The entire variable domain, with the rest obtained from reference TRBV19 and TRBJ2-3, is as follows: DGGITQSPKYLFRKEGQNVTLSCEQNLNHDAMYWYRQDPGQGLRLIYYSQIVNDFQKGDIAEGYSVSREKKESFPLTVTSAQKNPTAFYLCASSIGAGTSGYTNTQYFGPGTRLTVL.

The chain has TRBV6-1 and TRBJ2-7; D not certain. Germline V CDR1 and CDR2: MNHNS, SASEGT. CDR3 length: 11 amino acids. With 6 bases removed from V and 0 bases from J, the gap between germline ends came to 3 bases. As DNA, the CDR3 is TGTGCCAGCAGATCCTCCTACGAGCAGTACTTC. This codes for CASRSSYEQYF.

This sequence joins TRBV20-1 and TRBJ2-7; 7 bases map to TRBD1. The CDR3 contains 11 residues. The germline V gene encodes CDR1 DFQATT and CDR2 SNEGSKA (reference sequence). V lost 7 bases and J lost 4; bases outside the gene matches: 4. The CDR3: CSGTTGYEQYF. The CDR3 nucleotides read TGCAGTGGGACGACAGGGTACGAGCAGTACTTC.

V and J are TRBV6-1 and TRBJ2-1, with D hard to call. V gave up 0 bases and J gave up 1 base, with 10 bases separating them. The CDR3 length is 16 residues. CDR1 and CDR2 from the germline V gene are MNHNS and SASEGT. The CDR3 sequence: CASSEAFARSYNEQFF. CDR3 nucleotides: TGTGCCAGCAGTGAAGCATTTGCGAGATCCTACAATGAGCAGTTCTTC.

J is TRBJ2-7 and V is TRBV7-9, with D maybe TRBD2 (5 bases). CDR1 and CDR2 from the germline V gene are SEHNR and FQNEAQ (reference sequence). The CDR3 extends over 16 amino acids. Trimming pared 6 bases from V and 5 bases from J, leaving 23 bases between. DNA of the CDR3: TGTGCCAGCAGTTTAACCTCTAGCTCCTACGACGACGAGCAGTACTTC. Protein product: CASSLTSSSYDDEQYF. Complete variable domain (other parts from reference TRBV7-9 and TRBJ2-7): DTGVSQNPRHKITKRGQNVTFRCDPISEHNRLYWYRQTLGQGPEFLTYFQNEAQLEKSRLLSDRFSAERPKGSFSTLEIQRTEQGDSAMYLCASSLTSSSYDDEQYFGPGTRLTVT.